This T cell receptor beta chain was identified during a study of PD-1 blockade in classical Hodgkin lymphoma (TCRdb year 2020). In the study overall: Nivolumab dosing was 3 mg/kg intravenously every 2 weeks, continuing until either disease progression or unacceptable toxicity. The study used CyTOF and TCR beta sequencing to define a peripheral blood immune signature of response to PD-1 blockade in classical Hodgkin lymphoma. What the authors observed across the whole study: Newly diagnosed patients were reported to have lower baseline TCR diversity than healthy donors, and relapsed/refractory patients were reported to have lower baseline TCR diversity still. The study covered only a single clinical trial cohort, and the causes of the repertoire differences, possibly disease activity or prior therapy, were still not defined. Patients starting nivolumab less than 1 year after ASCT had lower diversity and were excluded from later analyses to avoid confounding by immune reconstitution. CD4+ but not CD8+ TCR diversity rose significantly by C4D1 (p=0.0027 vs p=0.16), most apparent in complete responders (p=0.02). Among trial patients, those achieving complete response had baseline diversity similar to that of newly diagnosed patients, while diversity was significantly lower in partial responders and progressors.

The intended sense of this specimen's time point label: cycle 1 day 1 (C1D1), immediately before nivolumab initiation. All trial patients had relapsed after autologous stem cell transplantation, with cohorts A, B and C differing in prior brentuximab vedotin exposure. The trial cohort was composed of roughly 60 patients with relapsed/refractory classical Hodgkin lymphoma, for whom complete response, partial response or progressive disease was recorded as best overall response. Single-agent nivolumab was administered to trial patients in the multi-cohort phase II CheckMate 205 trial. An independent review committee assessed best overall response by applying the 2007 International Working Group response criteria. PBMCs from the trial were collected at three points: immediately before nivolumab initiation (C1D1), and during therapy at cycle 2 day 1 and cycle 4 day 1. Peripheral blood was collected in 8 mL Vacutainer Cell Preparation Tubes, from which PBMCs were isolated by centrifugation and then cryopreserved.

Note on this clone: The antigen this receptor binds is unknown. There are no base qualities to consult, and no much larger clone falls within one base.

Per the germline V gene, SGHTA is the CDR1 and FQGNSA is the CDR2. Between the V and J ends, shortened by 5 bases and 8 bases respectively, the junction contains 10 bases. From its cysteine to its phenylalanine, the CDR3 spans 12 amino acids. Only the CDR3 portion is preserved as DNA: 36 bases, with reading frame beginning at the first base. The Qiagen DNeasy kit was used to extract genomic DNA from unsorted PBMCs and from the negatively selected CD4+ and CD8+ fractions. TCR beta CDR3 regions were subjected to amplification by immunoSEQ multiplex PCR with primers that anneal to V and J segments. A synthetic immune receptor repertoire was used to minimize amplification bias, and any remaining bias was removed computationally after sequencing. The study's own analysis went as follows. Repertoire diversity was quantified as the Shannon entropy index using custom Python scripts. Unsorted, CD4+ and CD8+ repertoires were analyzed separately, except in combined analyses where CD4+ and CD8+ sequences were merged in silico. Clonal expansion was defined as at least a 2-fold frequency increase after treatment relative to C1D1, with a pseudocount of 0.5 for undetected baseline clones. Singleton clones were defined as clones with 0 or 1 copy at C1D1, and non-singleton clones were defined as clones with 2 or more copies. Clones expanded in unsorted samples were annotated as CD4+, CD8+ or unknown by matching protein sequences in sorted samples from the same patient. Diversity changes from C1D1 to C4D1 were tested in paired samples using Wilcoxon tests. What TCRdb holds here is the immuneACCESS table cut down to in-frame rearrangements. Part of the clones is not present; checked against another copy, under half of the missing clones reflect an unresolved V gene, and the others are unexplained. V, J and clone size derive from that table, while D and trimming were established from the DNA sequence. The sample table lists roughly 50,000 clones, 81% of them with a count of one. The ten largest clones represent 15% to 20% of the sample.

This sequence was found in a human donor with classical Hodgkin lymphoma. The rearranged chain carries TRBV7-2 and TRBJ2-1, with the D gene uncertain. The sequencing used peripheral blood mononuclear cells (PBMCs), collected at baseline. CDR3 region: CASSRYFDEQFF. The nucleotide sequence is TGTGCCAGCAGCCGTTATTTTGATGAGCAGTTCTTC.